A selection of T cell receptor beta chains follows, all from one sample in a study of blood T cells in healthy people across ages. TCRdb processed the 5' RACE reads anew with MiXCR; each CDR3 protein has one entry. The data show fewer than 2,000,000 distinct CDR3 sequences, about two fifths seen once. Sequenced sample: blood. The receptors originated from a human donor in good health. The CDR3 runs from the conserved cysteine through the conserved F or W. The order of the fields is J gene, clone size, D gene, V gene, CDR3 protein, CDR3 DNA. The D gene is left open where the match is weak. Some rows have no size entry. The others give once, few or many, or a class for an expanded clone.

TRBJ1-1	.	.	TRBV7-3	CASSLAGQQEAFF	TGTGCCAGCAGCTTAGCCGGACAGCAAGAAGCTTTCTTT
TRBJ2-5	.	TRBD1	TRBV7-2	CASRRDRDFETQYF	TGTGCCAGCAGACGGGACAGGGATTTTGAGACCCAGTACTTC
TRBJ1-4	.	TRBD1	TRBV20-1	CSARDSGQGWEKLFF	TGCAGTGCTAGAGATTCGGGACAGGGTTGGGAAAAACTGTTTTTT
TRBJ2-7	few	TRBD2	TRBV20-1	CSARAGGKARHEQYF	TGCAGTGCTAGAGCCGGGGGGAAGGCGAGGCACGAGCAGTACTTC
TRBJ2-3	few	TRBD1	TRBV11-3	CASSLGDRVGPDTQYF	TGTGCCAGCAGCTTAGGTGACAGGGTGGGACCAGATACGCAGTATTTT
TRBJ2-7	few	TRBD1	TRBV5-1	CASSYKIGQGELYEQYF	TGCGCCAGCAGCTATAAAATCGGACAGGGGGAGCTTTACGAGCAGTACTTC
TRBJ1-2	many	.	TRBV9	CASSLDQDHGYTF	TGTGCCAGCAGCCTGGATCAAGACCATGGCTACACCTTC
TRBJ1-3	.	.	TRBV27	CASKEATSGNTIYF	TGTGCCAGCAAGGAGGCTACCTCTGGAAACACCATATATTTT
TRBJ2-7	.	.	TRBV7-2	CASSPRTRGEQYF	TGTGCCAGCAGCCCGAGAACACGGGGAGAGCAGTACTTC
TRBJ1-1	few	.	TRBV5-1	CASSLIGAANTEAFF	TGCGCCAGCAGCTTGATCGGGGCAGCGAACACTGAAGCTTTCTTT
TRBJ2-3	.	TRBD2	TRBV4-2	CASSQEGDSGEGDMQYF	TGTGCCAGCAGCCAAGAGGGGGATAGCGGGGAGGGGGATATGCAGTATTTT
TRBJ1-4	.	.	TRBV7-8	CASSLDGRPVQNEKLFF	TGTGCCAGCAGCCTGGACGGCCGACCCGTTCAAAATGAAAAACTGTTTTTT
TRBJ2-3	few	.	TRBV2	CASKGETDTQYF	TGTGCCAGCAAGGGGGAAACAGATACGCAGTATTTT
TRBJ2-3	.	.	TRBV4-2	CASSQDRGGSDTQYF	TGTGCCAGCAGCCAAGATAGGGGGGGCTCAGATACGCAGTATTTT
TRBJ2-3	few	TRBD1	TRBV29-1	CSVSRGQRTDTQYF	TGCAGCGTATCCCGGGGACAGAGGACAGATACGCAGTATTTT
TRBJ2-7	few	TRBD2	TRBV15	CATSRALAGVYEQYF	TGTGCCACCAGCAGAGCACTAGCGGGGGTCTACGAGCAGTACTTC
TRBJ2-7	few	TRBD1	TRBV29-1	CSAYGAGGFNEQYF	TGCAGCGCGTACGGGGCAGGGGGCTTCAACGAGCAGTACTTC
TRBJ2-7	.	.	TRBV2	CASSEAGYGEQYF	TGTGCCAGCAGTGAAGCGGGTTATGGGGAGCAGTACTTC
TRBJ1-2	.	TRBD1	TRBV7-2	CASSRRDRGQGTF	TGTGCCAGCAGCCGGAGGGACAGGGGGCAGGGCACCTTC
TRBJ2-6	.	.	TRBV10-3	CAISEVGGTSGANVLTF	TGTGCCATCAGTGAGGTGGGGGGTACCTCTGGGGCCAACGTCCTGACTTTC
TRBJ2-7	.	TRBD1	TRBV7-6	CASSLAGTAIEQYF	TGTGCCAGCAGCTTGGCCGGGACAGCCATCGAGCAGTACTTC
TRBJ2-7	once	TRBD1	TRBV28	CASREQGAPYEQYF	TGTGCCAGCAGGGAACAGGGGGCTCCGTACGAGCAGTACTTC
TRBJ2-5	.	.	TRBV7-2	CASSLLGGQGETQYF	TGTGCCAGCAGCCTTCTAGGGGGGCAGGGAGAGACCCAGTACTTC
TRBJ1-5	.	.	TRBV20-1	CSANLGGGFNQPQHF	TGCAGTGCTAACCTAGGGGGGGGGTTCAATCAGCCCCAGCATTTT
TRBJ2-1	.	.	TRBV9	CASSVGDERDEQFF	TGTGCCAGCAGCGTAGGGGACGAGAGGGATGAGCAGTTCTTC
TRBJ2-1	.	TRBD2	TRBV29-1	CSVEEVLAGGPDEQFF	TGCAGCGTTGAAGAAGTACTAGCGGGGGGGCCGGATGAGCAGTTCTTC
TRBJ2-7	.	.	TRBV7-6	CASNFANSYEQYF	TGTGCCAGCAACTTTGCCAACTCCTACGAGCAGTACTTC
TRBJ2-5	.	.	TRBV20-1	CSARPRRFQETQYF	TGCAGTGCTAGGCCCCGACGATTCCAAGAGACCCAGTACTTC
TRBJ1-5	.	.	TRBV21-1	CASSTRTGPDHSNQPQHF	TGTGCCAGCAGCACAAGAACCGGACCGGATCATAGCAATCAGCCCCAGCATTTT
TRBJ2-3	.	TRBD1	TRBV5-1	CASSLLDRDTDTQYF	TGCGCCAGCAGCTTGTTGGACAGGGATACAGATACGCAGTATTTT
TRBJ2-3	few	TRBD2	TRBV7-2	CASSLEGRGTSTDTQYF	TGTGCCAGCAGCTTAGAGGGGCGGGGGACTAGCACAGATACGCAGTATTTT
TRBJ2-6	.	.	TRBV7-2	CASSPGQGRRGVLTF	TGTGCCAGCAGCCCCGGCCAGGGAAGGCGTGGCGTCCTGACTTTC
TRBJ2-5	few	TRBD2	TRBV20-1	CSARVTSEAQETQYF	TGCAGTGCTAGGGTGACTAGCGAAGCCCAAGAGACCCAGTACTTC
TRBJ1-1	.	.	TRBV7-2	CASSLDRLGVEAFF	TGTGCCAGCAGCTTAGATCGTCTCGGGGTTGAGGCTTTCTTT
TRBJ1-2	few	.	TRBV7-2	CSSGGYLSGYTF	TGTTCGAGTGGGGGATACTTGAGTGGCTACACCTTC
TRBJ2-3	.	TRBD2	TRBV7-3	CASSLTASSGVDTQYF	TGTGCCAGCAGCTTAACGGCGTCTAGCGGGGTTGATACGCAGTATTTT
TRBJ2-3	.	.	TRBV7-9	CAGSFGGYTDTQYF	TGTGCCGGCAGCTTCGGCGGGTACACAGATACGCAGTATTTT
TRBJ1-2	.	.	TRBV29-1	CSVGGVGSGGPNYGYTF	TGCAGCGTTGGAGGTGTAGGTTCGGGGGGGCCTAACTATGGCTACACCTTC
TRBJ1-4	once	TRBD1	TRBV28	CASSTQQGWDEKLFF	TGTGCCAGCAGTACCCAACAGGGGTGGGATGAAAAACTGTTTTTT
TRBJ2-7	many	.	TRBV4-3	CASSQVSTGTYEQYF	TGCGCCAGCAGCCAAGTATCAACAGGAACCTACGAGCAGTACTTC
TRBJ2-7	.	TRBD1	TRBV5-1	CASSFQATGSYVQYF	TGCGCCAGCAGCTTCCAAGCGACAGGGTCCTACGTGCAGTACTTC
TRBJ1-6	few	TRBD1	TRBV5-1	CASQALDRGSYSPLHF	TGCGCCAGTCAAGCCCTGGACAGGGGATCATATTCACCCCTCCACTTT
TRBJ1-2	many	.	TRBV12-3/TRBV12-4	CASSSRPYGYTF	TGTGCCAGCAGTTCCAGACCCTATGGCTACACCTTC
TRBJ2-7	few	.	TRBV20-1	CSARSAEEVYEQYF	TGCAGTGCTAGATCCGCAGAGGAAGTCTACGAGCAGTACTTC
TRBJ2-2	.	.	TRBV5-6	CASSLAVEATGELFF	TGTGCCAGCAGCTTGGCCGTGGAAGCCACCGGGGAGCTGTTTTTT
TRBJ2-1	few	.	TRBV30	CAWSPSGNNEQFF	TGTGCCTGGAGTCCCAGCGGAAACAATGAGCAGTTCTTC
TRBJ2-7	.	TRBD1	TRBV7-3	CASRGGDRIAYEQYF	TGTGCCAGCAGAGGCGGGGACAGGATAGCCTACGAGCAGTACTTC
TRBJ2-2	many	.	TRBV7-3	CASSLRRGTGELFF	TGTGCCAGCAGCTTAAGAAGGGGAACCGGGGAGCTGTTTTTT
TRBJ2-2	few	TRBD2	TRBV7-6	CASSPETGLAGATNTGELFF	TGTGCCAGCAGCCCCGAAACTGGACTAGCGGGGGCGACGAACACCGGGGAGCTGTTTTTT
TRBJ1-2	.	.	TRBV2	CASRETGRGYGYTF	TGTGCCAGCAGGGAAACTGGGCGAGGGTATGGCTACACCTTC
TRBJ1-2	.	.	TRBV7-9	CASSTPGTLYGYTF	TGTGCCAGCAGCACGCCCGGGACTCTTTATGGCTACACCTTC
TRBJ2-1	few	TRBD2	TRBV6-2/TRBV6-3	CASSRMGLAAYNEQFF	TGTGCCAGCAGTCGCATGGGACTAGCGGCCTACAATGAGCAGTTCTTC
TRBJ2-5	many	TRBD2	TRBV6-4	CASSRTSGGQETQYF	TGTGCCAGCAGTCGGACTAGCGGGGGCCAAGAGACCCAGTACTTC
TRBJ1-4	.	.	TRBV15	CATSRGFSGDEKLFF	TGTGCCACCAGCAGAGGGTTCTCGGGAGATGAAAAACTGTTTTTT
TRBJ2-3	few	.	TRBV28	CASSFVGGSDTQYF	TGTGCCAGCAGTTTCGTTGGCGGATCCGATACGCAGTATTTT
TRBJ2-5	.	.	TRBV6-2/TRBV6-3	CASSWYEETQYF	TGTGCCAGCAGCTGGTATGAAGAGACCCAGTACTTC
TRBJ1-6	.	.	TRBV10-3	CAISAPGGNSPLHF	TGTGCCATCAGTGCTCCCGGCGGTAATTCACCCCTCCACTTT
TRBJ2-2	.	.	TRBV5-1	CASSPVIADTGELFF	TGCGCCAGCAGCCCGGTTATCGCGGACACCGGGGAGCTGTTTTTT
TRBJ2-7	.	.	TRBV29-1	CSLILGQSPDEQYF	TGCAGCCTTATCTTAGGACAGTCGCCCGACGAGCAGTACTTC